The next 9 T cell receptor beta chains were all read from a single sample in a study of CD8+ T cells in alopecia areata (dated by TCRdb to 2016 to 2019). The treatment or condition label for this specimen denotes: oral pan-JAK inhibitor, 5-10 mg twice daily. Library prep was done by the immunoSEQ multiplex PCR assay. RNA was extracted from all samples and reverse transcribed into cDNA as template for TCR sequencing. Here the immuneACCESS table is served through TCRdb, limited to in-frame sequences with V and J called. Missing clones are a known gap in these copies; in checked studies unresolved V genes cover under half, and the rest lacks a known reason. The sample table records roughly 250,000 clones; 60% of these occur just once. The ten most abundant clones make up about 0.9% of the sample. Sequencing used CD4+ T cells sorted from blood, obtained at week 52, from a patient treated with tofacitinib. The receptors originated from a human donor with alopecia areata.

The chain uses TRBV6-6 and TRBJ2-7; no definite D call. CDR3 length: 15 amino acids. Trimming stripped 0 bases from V and 3 bases from J, with 12 bases between. Germline CDR1 reads MNHNY; CDR2 reads SVGAGI (reference sequence). This CDR3 reads CASSYSLSTDYEQYF. DNA of the CDR3: TGTGCCAGCAGTTACTCATTAAGTACCGACTACGAGCAGTACTTC.

The chain has TRBV7-2 and TRBJ2-1, with D maybe TRBD2 (5 bases). Germline lookup yields CDR1 SGHTA and CDR2 FQGNSA. Trimming stripped 2 bases from V and 12 bases from J, with 14 bases between. The CDR3 loop spans 13 amino acids. The CDR3 DNA is TGTGCCAGCAGCTTAAGTGAGCGGTCAAGGCAGTTCTTC. It yields the protein CASSLSERSRQFF.

V and J are TRBV29-1 and TRBJ2-7, with D hard to call. Germline values: CDR1 SQVTM, CDR2 ANQGSEA. The V gene lost 8 bases and the J gene lost 2 bases, with 13 bases spanning the gap. The CDR3 loop spans 12 amino acids. This CDR3 reads CSPHRRPYEQYF. In DNA form, the CDR3 reads TGCAGCCCCCACCGCCGCCCCTACGAGCAGTACTTC.

The genes are TRBV4-1 and TRBJ2-5, with TRBD2 matching 8 bases. Germline assignment: CDR1 MGHRA and CDR2 YSYEKL. Germline trimming cut 1 base from V and 5 bases from J; bases unmatched to any gene: 9. The CDR3 extends over 16 amino acids. The CDR3: CASSQGLAGGRETQYF. CDR3 bases: TGCGCCAGCAGCCAAGGATTGGCGGGGGGCCGGGAGACCCAGTACTTC.

The chain links TRBV5-1 to TRBJ2-3; the D gene could be TRBD1 or TRBD2 (5 bases each). The CDR3 has 14 amino acids. Trimming cost V 4 bases and J 10 bases, with 19 bases left between them. Germline CDR1 is SGHRS and CDR2 is YFSETQ. The DNA of the CDR3 is TGCGCCAGCAGCGGAGCCGGCTCGGGGCTAGCGCAGTATTTT. It encodes CASSGAGSGLAQYF. The variable domain in full, with the rest retrieved from reference TRBV5-1 and TRBJ2-3, is KAGVTQTPRYLIKTRGQQVTLSCSPISGHRSVSWYQQTPGQGLQFLFEYFSETQRNKGNFPGRFSGRQFSNSRSEMNVSTLELGDSALYLCASSGAGSGLAQYFGPGTRLTVL.

This clone was found a few times. This rearrangement joins TRBV14 to TRBJ2-7, with 11 bases fitting TRBD1. J was trimmed by 6 bases and V by 4 bases; bases with no gene match: 11. The CDR3 runs to 16 residues. Germline CDR1 SGHDN, CDR2 FVKESK. CDR3 amino acids: CASSPSTDRGLLEQYF. The CDR3 nucleotides read TGTGCCAGCAGCCCTTCCACGGACAGGGGGCTGCTCGAGCAGTACTTC. The variable domain in full, completed from reference TRBV14 and TRBJ2-7, reads EAGVTQFPSHSVIEKGQTVTLRCDPISGHDNLYWYRRVMGKEIKFLLHFVKESKQDESGMPNNRFLAERTGGTYSTLKVQPAELEDSGVYFCASSPSTDRGLLEQYFGPGTRLTVT.

This clone occurred once. The chain carries TRBV5-1 and TRBJ1-1; D may be TRBD1 (6 bases). V lost 4 bases to trimming and J lost 4 bases, with 14 bases between them. The CDR3 has 14 amino acids. CDR1 is SGHRS and CDR2 is YFSETQ in the germline V gene. The CDR3 sequence: CASSKQGLGTEAFF. In DNA, the CDR3 is TGCGCCAGCAGCAAACAGGGTCTCGGCACTGAAGCTTTCTTT.

In its sample, this clone was seen a few times. The V and J genes are TRBV29-1 and TRBJ2-2; TRBD2 aligns across 9 bases. The ends lost 4 bases at V and 1 base at J; junction bases unmatched: 4. The CDR3 sequence is 15 residues long. Germline V gives CDR1 SQVTM, CDR2 ANQGSEA. In nucleotides, the CDR3 is TGCAGCGTTGTGTCTAGCGGGGTGAACACCGGGGAGCTGTTTTTT. Residues: CSVVSSGVNTGELFF.

This clone came up a few times. The chain joins TRBV9 to TRBJ1-2; no firm D call. The germline CDR1 and CDR2 sequences are SGDLS and YYNGEE. CDR3 length equals 15 residues. Trimming cost V 3 bases and J 4 bases, with 16 bases left between them. CDR3 residues: CASSAQGLSGYGYTF. In nucleotides, the CDR3 is TGTGCCAGCAGCGCCCAAGGCTTATCCGGCTATGGCTACACCTTC. The whole variable domain, filled in from reference TRBV9 and TRBJ1-2, reads DSGVTQTPKHLITATGQRVTLRCSPRSGDLSVYWYQQSLDQGLQFLIQYYNGEERAKGNILERFSAQQFPDLHSELNLSSLELGDSALYFCASSAQGLSGYGYTFGSGTRLTVV.